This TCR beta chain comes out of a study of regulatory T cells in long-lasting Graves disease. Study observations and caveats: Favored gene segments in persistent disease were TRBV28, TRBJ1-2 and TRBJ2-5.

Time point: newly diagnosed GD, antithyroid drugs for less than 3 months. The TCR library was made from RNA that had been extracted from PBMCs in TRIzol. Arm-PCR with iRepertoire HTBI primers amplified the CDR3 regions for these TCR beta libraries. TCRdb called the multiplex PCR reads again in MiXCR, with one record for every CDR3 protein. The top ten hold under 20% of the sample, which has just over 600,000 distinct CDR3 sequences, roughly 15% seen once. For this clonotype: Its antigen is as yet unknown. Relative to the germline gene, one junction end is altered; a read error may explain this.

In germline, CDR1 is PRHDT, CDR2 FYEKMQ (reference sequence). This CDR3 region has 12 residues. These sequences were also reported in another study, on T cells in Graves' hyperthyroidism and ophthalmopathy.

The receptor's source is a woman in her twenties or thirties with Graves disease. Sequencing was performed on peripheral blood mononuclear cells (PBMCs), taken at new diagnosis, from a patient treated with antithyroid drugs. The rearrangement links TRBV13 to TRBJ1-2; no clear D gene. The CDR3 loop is CASSLGDYGHTF. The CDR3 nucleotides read TGTGCCAGCAGCCTGGGTGACTATGGCCACACCTTC.